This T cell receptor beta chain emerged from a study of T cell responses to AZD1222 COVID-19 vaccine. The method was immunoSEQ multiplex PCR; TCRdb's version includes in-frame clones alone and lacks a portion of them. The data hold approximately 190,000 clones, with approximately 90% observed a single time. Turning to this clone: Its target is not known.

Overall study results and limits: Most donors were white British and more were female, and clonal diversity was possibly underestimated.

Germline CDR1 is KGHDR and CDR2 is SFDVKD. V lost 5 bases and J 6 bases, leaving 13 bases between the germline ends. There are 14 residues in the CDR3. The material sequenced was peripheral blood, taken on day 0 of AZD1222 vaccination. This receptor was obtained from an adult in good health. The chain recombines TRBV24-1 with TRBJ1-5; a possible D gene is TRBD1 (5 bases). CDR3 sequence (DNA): TGTGCCACCAGTGGTCTCGAGGGGACTCAGCCCCAGCATTTT. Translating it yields CATSGLEGTQPQHF.